Presented here are 29 T cell receptor beta chains from one specimen sequenced in a study of shared clonotypes between healthy human individuals. Generated by immunoSEQ multiplex PCR, the TCRdb table keeps only in-frame clones and is missing some. The sample lists some 580,000 clones; 97% were seen once. The sample consisted of naive CD4+ T cells sorted from blood. As for subset: CD45RA+ positively selected. These receptors originate from a woman aged 25 to 39 in good health.

This clone has just one count. V usage is TRBV5-4 and J usage is TRBJ2-3; weak D call: TRBD1 (7 bases). The V and J ends lost 4 bases and 6 bases respectively, with 15 bases between them. Germline V CDR1 and CDR2: SGHNT, YYREEE (reference sequence). The CDR3 is 14 residues long. The CDR3 DNA follows: TGTGCCAGCAGCCGGACAGGACGGGAGGATACGCAGTATTTT. This translates into CASSRTGREDTQYF.

The V and J genes are TRBV7-9 and TRBJ1-1, with a possible D match to TRBD1 (5 bases). This CDR3 region has 15 residues. The germline CDR1 and CDR2 sequences are SEHNR and FQNEAQ (reference sequence). Trimming removed 5 bases at V and 0 bases at J, with 13 bases between. CDR3 protein: CASSQNRGVNTEAFF. The CDR3 DNA reads as TGTGCCAGCAGCCAGAATAGAGGGGTGAACACTGAAGCTTTCTTT.

This chain links TRBV21-1 with TRBJ1-1; the table's D gene call, TRBD1, was not cross checked with the DNA. TRBV21-1 constitutes a pseudogene. CDR3 length equals 15 residues. The chain's CDR3 is CASSKEDSQNTEAFF. CDR3 sequence (DNA): TGTGCCAGCAGCAAAGAAGACAGCCAGAACACTGAAGCTTTCTTT.

The chain uses TRBV6-1 and TRBJ1-1; 7 bases are shared with TRBD1. The CDR3 covers 13 residues. Per the germline V gene, CDR1 is MNHNS and CDR2 is SASEGT. V shed 6 bases, J shed 5 bases, and the junction held 6 bases outside the gene matches. The CDR3 nucleotides are TGTGCCAGCAGGGGGGACAGAGGAACTGAAGCTTTCTTT. It encodes CASRGDRGTEAFF.

The genes are TRBV5-1 and TRBJ2-5; D is perhaps TRBD1 (5 bases). There are 15 residues in the CDR3. Looked up from germline, CDR1 is SGHRS and CDR2 is YFSETQ. Trimming shortened V by 0 bases and J by 5 bases, and 14 bases separated the two germline ends. CDR3 sequence reads: CASSLGRPQGETQYF. DNA of the CDR3: TGCGCCAGCAGCTTGGGTCGTCCCCAGGGCGAGACCCAGTACTTC. Supplemented by reference TRBV5-1 and TRBJ2-5, the full variable domain reads KAGVTQTPRYLIKTRGQQVTLSCSPISGHRSVSWYQQTPGQGLQFLFEYFSETQRNKGNFPGRFSGRQFSNSRSEMNVSTLELGDSALYLCASSLGRPQGETQYFGPGTRLLVL.

This clone has a single count. The chain carries TRBV28 and TRBJ1-5; D perhaps matches TRBD1 (5 bases). The germline CDR1 and CDR2 sequences are MDHEN and SYDVKM. CDR3 length: 15 residues. Trimming took off 4 bases at V and 0 bases at J, with 10 bases between the two ends. The CDR3 loop reads CASSYGGGSNQPQHF. CDR3 bases: TGTGCCAGCAGTTACGGGGGGGGTAGCAATCAGCCCCAGCATTTT.

The chain has TRBV5-4 and TRBJ2-7; D is unresolved. The CDR3 extends over 14 amino acids. Trimming shortened V by 3 bases and J by 4 bases, and 14 bases separated the two germline ends. CDR1 is SGHNT, CDR2 YYREEE, per germline (reference sequence). CDR3 region: CASSWVGSPYEQYF. CDR3 sequence (DNA): TGTGCCAGCAGCTGGGTGGGCAGCCCATACGAGCAGTACTTC. Supplemented by reference TRBV5-4 and TRBJ2-7, the full variable domain reads ETGVTQSPTHLIKTRGQQVTLRCSSQSGHNTVSWYQQALGQGPQFIFQYYREEENGRGNFPPRFSGLQFPNYSSELNVNALELDDSALYLCASSWVGSPYEQYFGPGTRLTVT.

The chain recombines TRBV4-1 with TRBJ2-1; TRBD2 aligns across 10 bases. The CDR3 length is 18 residues. Germline values: CDR1 MGHRA, CDR2 YSYEKL. V lost 0 bases and J lost 0; bases outside the gene matches: 5. The CDR3 region has the DNA TGCGCCAGCAGCCAAGACGAACTAGCGGGGTTCTCCTACAATGAGCAGTTCTTC. It is translated as CASSQDELAGFSYNEQFF.

The chain has TRBV6-5 and TRBJ2-2, with D tentatively TRBD2 (6 bases). V lost 5 bases and J lost 8, with 12 bases in between. This CDR3 comprises 13 residues. Germline V gene sequence: CDR1 MNHEY, CDR2 SVGAGI. The CDR3 sequence is CASSVGGFGELFF. The CDR3 DNA sequence: TGTGCCAGCAGTGTGGGAGGCTTTGGGGAGCTGTTTTTT.

This chain joins TRBV27 and TRBJ1-2; D not certain. The CDR3 spans 13 residues. Germline CDR1 and CDR2: MNHEY and SMNVEV (reference sequence). V lost 7 bases and J lost 4, with 13 bases in between. The DNA of the CDR3 is TGTGCCAGCAAAGGACGGGATGGCTATGGCTACACCTTC. Protein: CASKGRDGYGYTF.

The V call is TRBV6-5, the J call TRBJ2-1; the match to TRBD2 covers 11 bases. This CDR3 is 16 amino acids long. CDR1 MNHEY and CDR2 SVGAGI come from the germline V gene. The J segment lost 6 bases and the V segment lost 2 bases, leaving 6 bases of the junction unmatched. CDR3 in amino acids: CASSYTLAGGINEQFF. DNA for the CDR3: TGTGCCAGCAGTTACACTCTAGCGGGAGGTATCAATGAGCAGTTCTTC.

The chain joins TRBV28 to TRBJ1-6; possibly TRBD1 for D (5 bases). CDR1 MDHEN and CDR2 SYDVKM come from the germline V gene. Trimming cost V 6 bases and J 6 bases, with 15 bases left between them. This CDR3 has 15 residues. This chain's CDR3 is CASSPGTSPNSPLHF. CDR3 sequence (DNA): TGTGCCAGCAGCCCCGGGACTTCACCTAATTCACCCCTCCACTTT.

The V and J genes are TRBV4-1 and TRBJ2-1; 11 bases line up with TRBD2. Trimming at V came to 3 bases and at J to 4 bases, leaving 5 bases not matched to a gene. Germline assignment: CDR1 MGHRA and CDR2 YSYEKL. CDR3 length: 16 residues. In DNA form, the CDR3 reads TGCGCCAGCAGCCAGGCCGGGACTAGCGGATACAATGAGCAGTTCTTC. It is translated as CASSQAGTSGYNEQFF.

The V and J genes are TRBV18 and TRBJ2-7; TRBD1 matches 10 bases. This CDR3 contains 16 residues. The germline V gene has CDR1 KGHSH and CDR2 LQKENI. V shed 3 bases, J shed 6 bases, and the junction held 11 bases outside the gene matches. In DNA, the CDR3 is TGTGCCAGCTCACCTGTACCCGGGACAGGGGTTACCGAGCAGTACTTC. This sequence encodes CASSPVPGTGVTEQYF.

This clone came up a few times. The chain links TRBV18 to TRBJ1-2; no reliable D call. Germline-derived CDR1 and CDR2 are KGHSH and LQKENI. Trimming removed 0 bases from V and 8 bases from J, with 10 bases in between. The CDR3 extends over 13 amino acids. The CDR3 loop is CASSPPEIRGYTF. The DNA of the CDR3 is TGTGCCAGCTCACCACCAGAAATTCGGGGCTACACCTTC.

V and J are TRBV7-2 and TRBJ1-5, with D possibly matching TRBD1 (6 bases). The CDR3 contains 18 residues. Germline loops: CDR1 SGHTA, CDR2 FQGNSA. Trimming took 0 bases from V and 3 from J, leaving 18 bases between them. DNA of the CDR3: TGTGCCAGCAGCTTAGCTTGGATATCAGGGGCATTCAATCAGCCCCAGCATTTT. Translated: CASSLAWISGAFNQPQHF. The full variable domain, completed using reference TRBV7-2 and TRBJ1-5, is GAGVSQSPSNKVTEKGKDVELRCDPISGHTALYWYRQSLGQGLEFLIYFQGNSAPDKSGLPSDRFSAERTGGSVSTLTIQRTQQEDSAVYLCASSLAWISGAFNQPQHFGDGTRLSIL.

The rearrangement joins TRBV25-1 to TRBJ2-7, with a possible D match to TRBD2 (6 bases). There are 12 residues in the CDR3. Germline V gives CDR1 MGHDK, CDR2 SYGVNS. The V gene lost 2 bases and the J gene lost 6 bases, with 8 bases spanning the gap. CDR3 loop: CASSELASEQYF. The CDR3 DNA is TGTGCCAGCAGTGAACTAGCGTCCGAGCAGTACTTC.

This chain's CDR3 is CASSVGQGKTDTQYF. The CDR3 DNA sequence: TGTGCCAGCAGCGTAGGGCAGGGGAAGACAGATACGCAGTATTTT. V gene TRBV9 combines with J gene TRBJ2-3; a weak D match, TRBD1 (6 bases). V dropped 0 bases and J dropped 3 bases, with 11 bases sitting between them. Germline CDR1 and CDR2: SGDLS and YYNGEE. CDR3 length equals 15 residues.

The chain uses TRBV10-3 and TRBJ1-5; D perhaps matches TRBD1 (5 bases). V was cut by 2 bases and J by 7 bases, with 9 bases left in between. In germline, CDR1 is ENHRY, CDR2 SYGVKD. The CDR3 consists of 13 residues. CDR3 amino acids: CAISETGAQPQHF. The CDR3 DNA sequence: TGTGCCATCAGTGAGACAGGAGCCCAGCCCCAGCATTTT.

This chain links TRBV28 with TRBJ1-1; D remains unclear. The CDR3 has 12 amino acids. The germline V gene encodes CDR1 MDHEN and CDR2 SYDVKM. Trimming cost V 3 bases and J 5 bases, with 7 bases left between them. The CDR3 bases are TGTGCCAGCAGTTTCGCCAGGACTGAAGCTTTCTTT. Translation: CASSFARTEAFF.

This chain uses TRBV9 with TRBJ1-6, with 10 bases aligning to TRBD1. This CDR3 has 17 residues. Germline lookup yields CDR1 SGDLS and CDR2 YYNGEE. V shed 4 bases, J shed 0 bases, and the junction held 4 bases outside the gene matches. The CDR3 DNA reads TGTGCCAGCAGCTTGACAGGGGGCACCTCCTATAATTCACCCCTCCACTTT. Its protein is CASSLTGGTSYNSPLHF.

The gene calls are TRBV5-1 and TRBJ2-1, with 11 positions matching TRBD1. CDR1 is SGHRS and CDR2 is YFSETQ in the germline V gene. Unmatched junction bases numbered 5, after V lost 4 bases and J lost 2 bases. CDR3 length equals 16 residues. The CDR3 spells CASSPGTGGPYNEQFF. The CDR3 DNA reads as TGCGCCAGCAGCCCCGGGACAGGGGGGCCCTACAATGAGCAGTTCTTC.

The chain recombines TRBV11-3 with TRBJ2-1; TRBD2 agrees at 8 bases. CDR1 SGHNT and CDR2 YENEEA come from the germline V gene. V shed 5 bases, J shed 6 bases, and the junction held 9 bases outside the gene matches. CDR3 length: 15 amino acids. The CDR3 loop is CASSLGLGAGNEQFF. Here the CDR3 DNA reads TGTGCCAGCAGCCTGGGACTAGGGGCCGGCAATGAGCAGTTCTTC.

This rearrangement joins TRBV5-1 to TRBJ2-3; the match to TRBD2 covers 9 bases. V shed 4 bases, J shed 6 bases, and the junction held 12 bases outside the gene matches. This CDR3 has 16 residues. Germline CDR1 SGHRS, CDR2 YFSETQ. CDR3 in DNA: TGCGCCAGCAGCAGAGTTAGCGGGAGTACCGGGGATACGCAGTATTTT. It encodes CASSRVSGSTGDTQYF.

V usage is TRBV11-3 and J usage is TRBJ2-2; D not resolved. The V end lost 5 bases, the J end lost 6 bases, and 10 bases lay between the germline ends. Germline loops: CDR1 SGHNT, CDR2 YENEEA. This CDR3 spans 13 amino acids. The chain's CDR3 is CASSLVVAGELFF. The CDR3 DNA reads TGTGCCAGCAGCCTTGTAGTGGCCGGGGAGCTGTTTTTT.

The J gene is TRBJ1-2, the V gene TRBV10-2; 9 bases fit TRBD1. Germline loops: CDR1 WSHSY, CDR2 SAAADI. The J segment lost 7 bases and the V segment lost 3 bases, leaving 6 bases of the junction unmatched. This CDR3 is built from 14 residues. As DNA, the CDR3 is TGCGCCAGCAGTGAACGGGACAGGGTAATTGGCTACACCTTC. This sequence encodes CASSERDRVIGYTF.

The chain couples TRBV19 to TRBJ2-2; 12 nucleotides agree with TRBD2. V dropped 7 bases and J dropped 5; count of bases not matched to a gene: 2. The germline V gene encodes CDR1 LNHDA and CDR2 SQIVND (reference sequence). This CDR3 is built from 14 residues. CDR3: CASTGTSGTGELFF. Here the CDR3 DNA reads TGTGCCAGTACCGGGACTAGCGGGACCGGGGAGCTGTTTTTT.

The chain uses TRBV9 and TRBJ1-2; D might be TRBD1 (6 bases). The germline V and J ends were trimmed by 2 bases and 4 bases, with 15 bases remaining between them. CDR3 length: 15 amino acids. CDR1 and CDR2 (germline): SGDLS, YYNGEE. The CDR3 reads CASSVYGGRPYGYTF. The CDR3 DNA sequence: TGTGCCAGCAGCGTCTATGGGGGCAGACCCTATGGCTACACCTTC.

This rearrangement joins TRBV19 to TRBJ2-2; 9 bases agree with TRBD1. The junction had 3 bases not matched to a gene; V was cut back by 5 bases and J by 2 bases. The germline V gene has CDR1 LNHDA and CDR2 SQIVND (reference sequence). The CDR3 has 15 amino acids. The CDR3 protein is CASSLTGGNTGELFF. The CDR3 bases are TGTGCCAGTAGTCTTACAGGGGGCAACACCGGGGAGCTGTTTTTT.